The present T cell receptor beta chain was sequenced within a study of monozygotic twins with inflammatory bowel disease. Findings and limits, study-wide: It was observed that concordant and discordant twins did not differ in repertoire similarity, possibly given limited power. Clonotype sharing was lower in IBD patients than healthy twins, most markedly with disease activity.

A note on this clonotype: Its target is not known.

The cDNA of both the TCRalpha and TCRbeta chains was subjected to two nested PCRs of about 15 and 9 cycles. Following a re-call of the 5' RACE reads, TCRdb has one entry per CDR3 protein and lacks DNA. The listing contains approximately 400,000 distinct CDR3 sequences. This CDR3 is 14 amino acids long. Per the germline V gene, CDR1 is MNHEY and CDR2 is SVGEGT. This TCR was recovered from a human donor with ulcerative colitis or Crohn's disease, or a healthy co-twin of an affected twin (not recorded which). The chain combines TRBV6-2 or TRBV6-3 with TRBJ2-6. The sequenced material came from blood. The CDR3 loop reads CASTVDSGANVLTF.